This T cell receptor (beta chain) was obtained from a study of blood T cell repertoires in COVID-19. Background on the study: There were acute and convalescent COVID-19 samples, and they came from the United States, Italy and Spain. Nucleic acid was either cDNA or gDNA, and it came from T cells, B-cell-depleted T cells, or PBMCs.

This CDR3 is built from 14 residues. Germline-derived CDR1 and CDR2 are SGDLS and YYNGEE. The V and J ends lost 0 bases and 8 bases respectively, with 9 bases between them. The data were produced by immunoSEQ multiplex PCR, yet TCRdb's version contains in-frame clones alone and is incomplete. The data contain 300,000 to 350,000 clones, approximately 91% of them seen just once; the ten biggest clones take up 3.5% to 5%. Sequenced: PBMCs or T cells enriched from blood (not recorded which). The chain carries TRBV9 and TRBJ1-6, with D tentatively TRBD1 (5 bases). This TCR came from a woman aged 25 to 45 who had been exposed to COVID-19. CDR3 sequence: CASSVGRGDSPLHF. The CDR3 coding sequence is TGTGCCAGCAGCGTAGGTAGGGGCGATTCACCCCTCCACTTT.